This entry describes one T cell receptor (beta chain). The sort gate was single viable CD3+CD4+CD8-CD45RO+ cells for memory CD4+ T cells. Germline assignment: CDR1 MDHEN and CDR2 SYDVKM. V lost 3 bases to trimming and J lost 8 bases; unmatched junction nucleotides: 4. There are 13 residues in the CDR3. The data stem from a study of memory CD4+ T cells and cytomegalovirus serostatus. Per the study methods: Out-of-frame sequences were removed, leaving around 2,000,000 distinct TCRbeta sequences. The data were produced by immunoSEQ multiplex PCR, yet TCRdb's version contains in-frame clones alone and is incomplete. The DNA was the basis for D and trimming; V, J and clone size are from that table. The sample consists of around 50,000 clones, about 81% of them appearing once.

The clonotype was recovered from an adult in good health and CMV-seronegative. V and J are TRBV28 and TRBJ1-2; 9 bases map to TRBD1. The specimen was memory CD4+ T cells from blood. The CDR3, as DNA: TGTGCCAGCAGTTTGGGACAGGGCTGGGGCTACACCTTC. Residues: CASSLGQGWGYTF.